A single sample is the source of the 22 T cell receptor beta chains below, sequenced in a study of T cells in Graves' hyperthyroidism and ophthalmopathy. RNA transcripts yielded amplified TCR beta CDR3 regions. A set of HTBI primers served as the primers for a first-round RT-PCR of the TCR CDR3. TCRdb ran MiXCR on the multiplex PCR reads and lists one entry per CDR3 protein. The table lists a few hundred thousand distinct CDR3 sequences, 21% of them singletons, with around half in the top ten. Material: blood. Receptors were obtained from a woman aged 50 to 60 with Graves' hyperthyroidism.

This clonotype was recorded many times. The V gene is TRBV5-8, the J gene TRBJ2-1, with TRBD2 identical over 10 bases. V lost 0 bases and J lost 4; bases outside the gene matches: 7. The CDR3 is 17 amino acids. Germline values: CDR1 SGHTS, CDR2 YDEGEE. The DNA of the CDR3 is TGTGCCAGCAGCTTGGAACTAGCGGGAATACCTTACAATGAGCAGTTCTTC. Residues: CASSLELAGIPYNEQFF.

Comment on this clonotype: One junction end disagrees with the germline gene, perhaps due to a read error. The J gene is TRBJ1-1, the V gene TRBV5-1; D may be TRBD1 (5 bases). There are 14 residues in the CDR3. CDR1 SGHRS and CDR2 YFSETQ come from the germline V gene. The CDR3 nucleotides read TGCGCCGGCAGCTCCTCGGGGGGGGTGGAGGAAGCTTTCTTT. Encoded protein: CAGSSSGGVEEAFF.

This clonotype was found many times. The chain combines TRBV7-8 with TRBJ2-4; 9 bases line up with TRBD1. With V trimmed by 1 base and J by 4 bases, 5 bases remained unmatched. This CDR3 region has 16 residues. Germline CDR1 reads SGHVS; CDR2 reads FQNEAQ. Here the CDR3 DNA reads TGTGCCAGCAGCTTAGTATCGGGACAGGGAAAAAACATTCAGTACTTC. This translates into CASSLVSGQGKNIQYF. The full variable domain, with the rest looked up from reference TRBV7-8 and TRBJ2-4, is GAGVSQSPRYKVAKRGQDVALRCDPISGHVSLFWYQQALGQGPEFLTYFQNEAQLDKSGLPSDRFFAERPEGSVSTLKIQRTQQEDSAVYLCASSLVSGQGKNIQYFGAGTRLSVL.

Many counts were recorded for this clonotype. This chain joins TRBV11-3 and TRBJ1-6, with D perhaps matching TRBD1 (6 bases). Germline loops: CDR1 SGHNT, CDR2 YENEEA. V was cut by 5 bases and J by 5 bases, with 10 bases left in between. The CDR3 consists of 14 residues. CDR3 coding DNA: TGTGCCAGCAGCCCCGGACAGAATAATTCACCCCTCCACTTT. It yields the protein CASSPGQNNSPLHF.

There are many counts of this clonotype. The genes are TRBV24-1 and TRBJ1-2, with D perhaps matching TRBD1 (6 bases). Trimming left V 3 bases short and J 3 bases short, with 10 bases between. Germline values: CDR1 KGHDR, CDR2 SFDVKD. This CDR3 contains 14 residues. CDR3 nucleotides: TGTGCCACCAGTGATCCCCCAGGGGACTATGGCTACACCTTC. This sequence encodes CATSDPPGDYGYTF.

The table lists this clonotype with a count of one. The chain recombines TRBV5-1 with TRBJ2-7, with 9 bases fitting TRBD1. The CDR3 contains 14 residues. The germline V gene encodes CDR1 SGHRS and CDR2 YFSETQ. V lost 2 bases to trimming and J lost 4 bases; unmatched junction nucleotides: 4. CDR3 bases: TGCGCCAGCAGCTTCGCGGGACAGGGTTACGAGCAGTACTTC. Translating gives CASSFAGQGYEQYF. The full variable domain, in which reference TRBV5-1 and TRBJ2-7 provide the parts outside the CDR3, is KAGVTQTPRYLIKTRGQQVTLSCSPISGHRSVSWYQQTPGQGLQFLFEYFSETQRNKGNFPGRFSGRQFSNSRSEMNVSTLELGDSALYLCASSFAGQGYEQYFGPGTRLTVT.

This clonotype came up many times. The V call is TRBV15, the J call TRBJ2-2; no clear D gene. The CDR3 spans 15 residues. Germline V gene lookup returns CDR1 LNHNV and CDR2 YYDKDF (reference sequence). V lost 6 bases and J 0 bases, leaving 11 bases between the germline ends. CDR3 DNA sequence: TGTGCCACCAGAGTGGGCAGAACGAACACCGGGGAGCTGTTTTTT. Its protein product is CATRVGRTNTGELFF.

This chain's CDR3 is CASSPGLAQAQETQYF. The CDR3 DNA sequence: TGTGCCAGCAGTCCCGGACTAGCCCAGGCCCAAGAGACCCAGTACTTC. The chain joins TRBV6-2 or TRBV6-3 to TRBJ2-5; 8 bases line up with TRBD2. Trimming removed 5 bases from V and 1 base from J; junction bases left unmatched: 9. This CDR3 is built from 16 residues. Per germline, CDR1 MNHEY and CDR2 SVGEGT.

This clonotype was detected many times. V gene TRBV29-1 combines with J gene TRBJ1-2; 9 bases line up with TRBD1. With V trimmed by 6 bases and J by 8 bases, 4 bases remained unmatched. The germline V gene has CDR1 SQVTM and CDR2 ANQGSEA. The CDR3 loop spans 11 amino acids. CDR3 residues: CSVGQGEGYTF. The DNA of the CDR3 is TGCAGCGTGGGACAGGGTGAAGGCTACACCTTC.

The V and J genes are TRBV10-3 and TRBJ2-7, with TRBD2 identical over 13 bases. The germline V gene encodes CDR1 ENHRY and CDR2 SYGVKD. The ends lost 10 bases at V and 4 bases at J; junction bases unmatched: 13. The length of the CDR3 is 16 residues. CDR3 loop: CASIPSRTSGSYEQYF. The DNA for the CDR3 is TGTGCCAGCATACCTTCCCGGACTAGCGGGAGTTACGAGCAGTACTTC.

This clonotype showed up many times. Written as DNA, the CDR3 is TGTGCCAGCAGCTTAGATCTGGCAGGCTCGAACACCGGGGAGCTGTTTTTT. It encodes CASSLDLAGSNTGELFF. The chain is built from TRBV11-3 and TRBJ2-2; D unclear. This CDR3 has 17 amino acids. Trimming removed 0 bases from V and 0 bases from J, with 11 bases in between. The germline V gene has CDR1 SGHNT and CDR2 YENEEA.

This sequence joins TRBV20-1 and TRBJ2-3; 7 nucleotides align to TRBD2. Trimming removed 4 bases from V and 3 bases from J; junction bases left unmatched: 7. CDR3 length: 14 residues. The germline V gene has CDR1 DFQATT and CDR2 SNEGSKA (reference sequence). In DNA, the CDR3 is TGCAGTGCTACAGCGGGGTTGGGTACAGATACGCAGTATTTT. Translated, it gives CSATAGLGTDTQYF.

This clonotype was counted ten times or more. This chain joins TRBV20-1 and TRBJ2-1; TRBD2 aligns across 13 bases. V trimming: 8 bases; J trimming: 3 bases; junction bases outside the gene matches: 13. This CDR3 is 17 amino acids long. Per germline, CDR1 DFQATT and CDR2 SNEGSKA (reference sequence). CDR3 loop: CSCRKGLAGNYYNEQFF. Here the CDR3 DNA reads TGCAGTTGCCGAAAGGGACTAGCGGGAAATTACTACAATGAGCAGTTCTTC.

This clonotype showed up just a few times. This sequence may be a read error, since a much larger clone differs from it by one base. The CDR3 loop is CSASGGRGVGYTF. CDR3 DNA: TGCAGTGCTAGCGGGGGCAGGGGTGTTGGCTACACCTTC. The chain uses TRBV20-1 and TRBJ1-2; a possible D gene is TRBD1 (6 bases). The V gene lost 3 bases and the J gene lost 7 bases, with 15 bases spanning the gap. Looked up from germline, CDR1 is DFQATT and CDR2 is SNEGSKA (reference sequence). This CDR3 is 13 amino acids long.

Many counts were recorded for this clonotype. This CDR3 is CASSPHDRGNTEAFF. In DNA form, the CDR3 reads TGCGCCAGCAGCCCGCACGACAGGGGGAACACTGAAGCTTTCTTT. This chain uses TRBV5-1 with TRBJ1-1, with 8 positions matching TRBD1. Germline values: CDR1 SGHRS, CDR2 YFSETQ. The CDR3 has 15 residues. J was trimmed by 1 base and V by 4 bases; bases with no gene match: 6.

This clonotype was observed a few times. V is TRBV5-8 and J is TRBJ1-1, with 9 bases identical to TRBD1. J was trimmed by 3 bases and V by 2 bases; bases with no gene match: 2. This CDR3 contains 14 residues. Germline CDR1 reads SGHTS; CDR2 reads YDEGEE. CDR3 region: CASSLQGAYTEAFF. CDR3 nucleotides: TGTGCCAGCAGCTTACAGGGGGCTTACACTGAAGCTTTCTTT. The variable domain in full, with the rest retrieved from reference TRBV5-8 and TRBJ1-1, is EAGVTQSPTHLIKTRGQQATLRCSPISGHTSVYWYQQALGLGLQFLLWYDEGEERNRGNFPPRFSGRQFPNYSSELNVNALELEDSALYLCASSLQGAYTEAFFGQGTRLTVV.

This clonotype has a count of ten or more. This chain links TRBV10-3 with TRBJ1-4; TRBD1 aligns across 9 bases. V lost 10 bases to trimming and J lost 7 bases; unmatched junction nucleotides: 7. Per the germline V gene, CDR1 is ENHRY and CDR2 is SYGVKD. There are 13 residues in the CDR3. The CDR3 reads CATLGQGSEKLFF. DNA of the CDR3: TGTGCCACCCTGGGACAGGGAAGTGAAAAACTGTTTTTT.

The chain employs TRBV2 and TRBJ1-1; TRBD1 aligns across 8 bases. J lost 8 bases, V lost 6 bases, and 14 bases had no gene match. The CDR3 is 15 amino acids. Germline V gene data show CDR1 as SNHLY and CDR2 as FYNNEI. The chain's CDR3 is CASRTLDRDSTEAFF. The CDR3 bases are TGTGCCAGCAGGACCTTGGACAGGGATAGCACGGAAGCTTTCTTT.

This clonotype was counted a few times. This chain joins TRBV7-2 and TRBJ2-1; 13 bases are a match to TRBD2. The CDR3 has 22 residues. Germline V gives CDR1 SGHTA, CDR2 FQGNSA. V shed 5 bases and J 0 bases; nucleotides not matched to a gene: 19. The CDR3 loop is CASSPRSPRLAGGSSSYNEQFF. For the CDR3, the DNA is TGTGCCAGCAGCCCCCGATCCCCTAGACTAGCGGGAGGCTCGAGCTCCTACAATGAGCAGTTCTTC.

This clonotype has only a few counts. The chain recombines TRBV29-1 with TRBJ2-7, with a tentative D call TRBD2 (5 bases). The CDR3 contains 13 residues. Germline-derived CDR1 and CDR2 are SQVTM and ANQGSEA. Trimming shortened V by 3 bases and J by 0 bases, and 9 bases separated the two germline ends. The CDR3 sequence: CSVDWAGSYEQYF. Here the CDR3 DNA reads TGCAGCGTTGATTGGGCGGGCTCCTACGAGCAGTACTTC.

This clonotype was seen more than once but under ten times. The chain couples TRBV2 to TRBJ2-3, with 11 bases aligning to TRBD2. CDR1 and CDR2 from the germline V gene are SNHLY and FYNNEI. The length of the CDR3 is 16 residues. J was trimmed by 5 bases and V by 6 bases; bases with no gene match: 10. The CDR3 spells CASSKDSGRAGDTQYF. The CDR3 coding sequence is TGTGCCAGCAGCAAGGATAGCGGGAGGGCGGGAGATACGCAGTATTTT.

This clonotype was picked up many times. The gene calls are TRBV24-1 and TRBJ1-2, with a weak D call TRBD1 (5 bases). Per germline, CDR1 KGHDR and CDR2 SFDVKD. This CDR3 region has 13 residues. Trimming left V 4 bases short and J 6 bases short, with 11 bases between. The CDR3 region has the DNA TGTGCCACCAGTGACCCCGCGGGGCATGGCTACACCTTC. Translation gives CATSDPAGHGYTF.